The 19 T cell receptor beta chains in this list originate from one sample, sequenced in a study of blood T cells in healthy people across ages. It was with a sample-barcoded 5' primer and a J-beta primer mix that a second PCR of roughly 7 to 11 cycles was run. Using its own MiXCR run on the 5' RACE reads, TCRdb lists one record per CDR3 protein. The sample shows some 640,000 distinct CDR3 sequences, about 28% of them seen only once. Source material: blood. The receptors were gathered from a woman aged 80 or older in good health.

This clonotype has ten or more counts. The chain has TRBV6-6 and TRBJ2-5; TRBD2 matches 7 bases. Germline V gene lookup returns CDR1 MNHNY and CDR2 SVGAGI (reference sequence). This CDR3 region has 14 residues. J lost 4 bases, V lost 0 bases, and 2 bases had no gene match. As DNA, the CDR3 is TGTGCCAGCAGTTACTCGACTAGCCGAGAGACCCAGTACTTC. Translating it yields CASSYSTSRETQYF.

Notes on this clonotype: This may be a read error, as it is one base from a much larger clone. The chain uses TRBV7-2 and TRBJ2-7; the D call may be TRBD1 or TRBD2 (6 bases each). V dropped 4 bases and J dropped 7 bases, with 20 bases sitting between them. Germline V gene sequence: CDR1 SGHTA, CDR2 FQGNSA. The CDR3 runs to 15 residues. CDR3 sequence: CASSSSGATYNEQYF. As DNA, the CDR3 is TGTGCCAGCAGCTCCTCGGGGGCAACCTACAATGAGCAGTACTTC.

This clonotype was counted between two and nine times. The V call is TRBV20-1, the J call TRBJ1-5; D call uncertain. The germline V gene has CDR1 DFQATT and CDR2 SNEGSKA (reference sequence). Trimming cost V 3 bases and J 5 bases, with 11 bases left between them. The CDR3 is 13 residues long. The CDR3 DNA reads TGCAGTGCTAGTATTGGACTGGATCAGCCCCAGCATTTT. Encoded protein: CSASIGLDQPQHF.

There are many counts of this clonotype. The rearrangement uses TRBV7-6 and TRBJ2-7; D perhaps matches TRBD2 (5 bases). The V end was cut by 5 bases, the J end by 6 bases, with 11 bases between. From germline, CDR1 is SGHVS and CDR2 FNYEAQ. The CDR3 length is 12 residues. The CDR3 bases are TGTGCCAGCAGCCCAGGAGGAAGCGAGCAGTACTTC. Protein sequence: CASSPGGSEQYF.

In this sample, this clonotype turned up many times. The gene calls are TRBV27 and TRBJ2-1; 7 positions match TRBD1. This CDR3 region has 14 residues. V was pared by 3 bases and J by 3 bases, with 2 bases of the junction left unmatched. Germline CDR1 is MNHEY and CDR2 is SMNVEV (reference sequence). The CDR3 reads CASSFRTGYNEQFF. The DNA for the CDR3 is TGTGCCAGCAGTTTCCGGACAGGCTACAATGAGCAGTTCTTC.

V gene TRBV20-1 combines with J gene TRBJ2-5; 9 bases map to TRBD2. With V trimmed by 1 base and J by 4 bases, 7 bases remained unmatched. CDR1 is DFQATT, CDR2 SNEGSKA, per germline (reference sequence). The CDR3 spans 15 residues. CDR3 protein: CSARVVAGASETQYF. The CDR3 coding sequence is TGCAGTGCTAGAGTCGTAGCGGGAGCATCAGAGACCCAGTACTTC.

In regard to this clonotype: The junction departs from the called germline gene at one end, perhaps through a read error. CDR3: CAGRVQETQYF. Written as DNA, the CDR3 is TGTGCCGGCAGGGTCCAAGAGACCCAGTACTTC. The chain links TRBV7-8 to TRBJ2-5; a weak D match, TRBD1 (5 bases). Germline V gene lookup returns CDR1 SGHVS and CDR2 FQNEAQ. The CDR3 has 11 amino acids.

This clonotype was counted ten times or more. This chain joins TRBV15 and TRBJ2-5; 9 bases align to TRBD1. The CDR3 totals 15 residues. Per the germline V gene, CDR1 is LNHNV and CDR2 is YYDKDF (reference sequence). With 0 bases clipped from V and 2 bases from J, the junction kept 1 base outside the gene matches. CDR3 protein: CATSREGQGQETQYF. CDR3 DNA sequence: TGTGCCACCAGCAGAGAGGGACAGGGACAAGAGACCCAGTACTTC.

This clonotype was observed at least ten times. CDR3 sequence reads: CSARVPGRGGGATDTQYF. The DNA of the CDR3 is TGCAGTGCTAGAGTTCCGGGCCGTGGCGGGGGAGCAACAGATACGCAGTATTTT. The chain recombines TRBV20-1 with TRBJ2-3; 7 bases map to TRBD2. V shed 1 base and J 3 bases; nucleotides not matched to a gene: 16. CDR3 length: 18 amino acids. Germline V CDR1 and CDR2: DFQATT, SNEGSKA (reference sequence).

As to this clonotype: One junction end does not reproduce the germline sequence, and a read error may be involved. The rearrangement links TRBV7-9 to TRBJ2-1; D is undetermined. Germline V gives CDR1 SEHNR, CDR2 FQNEAQ (reference sequence). There are 16 residues in the CDR3. In DNA, the CDR3 is TGTGCCAGCAGTCAACAGAGGACGAGTCCTTACAATGAGCAGTGCTTC. It specifies CASSQQRTSPYNEQCF.

The chain is built from TRBV12-3 or TRBV12-4 and TRBJ1-3; the D is unclear. This CDR3 comprises 19 residues. V lost 7 bases to trimming and J lost 0 bases, with 25 bases between them. The CDR3: CASKNVGRNLKSSGNTIYF. For the CDR3, the DNA is TGTGCCAGCAAAAATGTAGGCCGGAACCTAAAAAGCTCTGGAAACACCATATATTTT.

The V gene is TRBV4-1, the J gene TRBJ2-1; D is undetermined. The length of the CDR3 is 14 residues. Germline assignment: CDR1 MGHRA and CDR2 YSYEKL. Trimming cost V 4 bases and J 8 bases, with 15 bases left between them. The CDR3 coding sequence is TGCGCCAGCAGCCCATCCCTTCAAGGTTATGAGCAGTTCTTC. It codes for CASSPSLQGYEQFF.

The J gene is TRBJ1-5, the V gene TRBV7-2; D gene ambiguous. The V end lost 5 bases, the J end lost 10 bases, and 9 bases lay between the germline ends. This CDR3 has 11 amino acids. From germline, CDR1 is SGHTA and CDR2 FQGNSA. In nucleotides, the CDR3 is TGTGCCAGCAGCGATCCGGGACCCCAGCATTTT. It translates to CASSDPGPQHF.

This clonotype occurred many times. This chain links TRBV10-3 with TRBJ2-1, with TRBD1 identical over 7 bases. The CDR3 spans 15 residues. V shed 2 bases, J shed 9 bases, and the junction held 10 bases outside the gene matches. CDR1 and CDR2 from the germline V gene are ENHRY and SYGVKD. CDR3 nucleotide sequence: TGTGCCATCAGTGAGCTTAACAGGGGTCAGGGTGAGCAGTTCTTC. Encoded protein: CAISELNRGQGEQFF.

Comments on this clonotype: Being one base from a much bigger clone, this may be a read error. The V and J genes are TRBV20-1 and TRBJ2-7; 8 bases agree with TRBD2. V lost 3 bases to trimming and J lost 7 bases; unmatched junction nucleotides: 8. Germline V gene lookup returns CDR1 DFQATT and CDR2 SNEGSKA (reference sequence). CDR3 length: 13 amino acids. CDR3 amino acids: CSASGGARNEQYF. Here the CDR3 DNA reads TGCAGTGCTAGCGGGGGGGCCCGGAATGAGCAGTACTTC.

This clonotype was observed at least ten times. V is TRBV10-3 and J is TRBJ2-7, with a weak D call TRBD2 (5 bases). The CDR3 covers 15 residues. CDR1 and CDR2 from the germline V gene are ENHRY and SYGVKD. Trimming stripped 6 bases from V and 2 bases from J, with 17 bases between. CDR3 in amino acids: CAIRGAPPGAYEQYF. CDR3 DNA sequence: TGTGCCATCAGGGGAGCACCCCCCGGCGCCTACGAGCAGTACTTC.

In its sample, this clonotype was seen many times. The chain couples TRBV25-1 to TRBJ2-5; TRBD1 matches at 8 bases. V was clipped by 1 base and J by 13 bases; unmatched bases: 5. The length of the CDR3 is 12 residues. CDR1 is MGHDK and CDR2 is SYGVNS in the germline V gene. For the CDR3, the DNA is TGTGCCAGCAGTGAATCAGAACAGGGGGTGTACTTC. Amino acids: CASSESEQGVYF.

This clonotype was seen only a few times. V is TRBV18 and J is TRBJ1-1; no clear D gene. This CDR3 is 14 amino acids long. The germline CDR1 and CDR2 sequences are KGHSH and LQKENI. With 3 bases removed from V and 4 bases from J, the gap between germline ends came to 12 bases. The CDR3 nucleotides read TGTGCCAGCTCACCTCCTGGAAGGGTCACTGAAGCTTTCTTT. It translates to CASSPPGRVTEAFF. Combining the CDR3 with reference TRBV18 and TRBJ1-1 gives the whole variable domain NAGVMQNPRHLVRRRGQEARLRCSPMKGHSHVYWYRQLPEEGLKFMVYLQKENIIDESGMPKERFSAEFPKEGPSILRIQQVVRGDSAAYFCASSPPGRVTEAFFGQGTRLTVV.

This clonotype was counted only a few times. The chain employs TRBV29-1 and TRBJ2-5; no clear D. The germline V and J ends were trimmed by 5 bases and 5 bases, with 15 bases remaining between them. CDR1 is SQVTM, CDR2 ANQGSEA, per germline. The CDR3 spans 13 residues. The CDR3 loop is CSVPGRVGETQYF. CDR3 DNA sequence: TGCAGCGTTCCAGGTCGGGTTGGGGAGACCCAGTACTTC. The complete variable domain, with remaining parts taken from reference TRBV29-1 and TRBJ2-5, reads SAVISQKPSRDICQRGTSLTIQCQVDSQVTMMFWYRQQPGQSLTLIATANQGSEATYESGFVIDKFPISRPNLTFSTLTVSNMSPEDSSIYLCSVPGRVGETQYFGPGTRLLVL.